The present TCR beta chain was sequenced within a study of blood T cell repertoires in COVID-19. Overall study: Sites in the United States, Italy and Spain provided acute and convalescent COVID-19 samples. Sources were T cells, B-cell-depleted T cells, or PBMCs; the material itself was cDNA or gDNA.

Study processing details: It was from reference gene primer amplification that nucleated cell counts were estimated. Sequencing used immunoSEQ multiplex PCR; TCRdb keeps in-frame clones, though not all of them. V and J calls and clone size are those listed in that table; D and trimming were worked out from the DNA. The sample consists of a few hundred thousand clones, 89% of them appearing once. The CDR3 length is 13 residues. CDR1 is MGHRA, CDR2 YSYEKL, per germline. Deletions cut 2 bases from V and 8 bases from J, with 12 bases between. The Seattle patients joined while their infection was active and were tracked longitudinally afterward.

V usage is TRBV4-1 and J usage is TRBJ1-2; D not certain. This TCR was recovered from a woman in her twenties or thirties with COVID-19, enrolled during active disease. Material: peripheral blood. CDR3 coding DNA: TGCGCCAGCAGCCAATTCGAGGCCGACGGCTACACCTTC. It codes for CASSQFEADGYTF.